This TCR beta chain emerged from a study of CDR3 diversity in severe acne. CDR3 length: 14 amino acids. V lost 0 bases, J lost 6 bases, and 14 bases lay in between. In germline, CDR1 is DFQATT, CDR2 SNEGSKA (reference sequence). MiXCR, applied by TCRdb to the PCR reads, yields one record per CDR3 protein. The table shows fewer than 90,000 distinct CDR3 sequences, with about 53% occurring only once. The chain uses TRBV20-1 and TRBJ1-2; D uncertain. The TCR originated in a male donor with severe acne vulgaris. The material sequenced was blood. The chain's CDR3 is CSAREGSTINGYTF. The CDR3 nucleotides are TGCAGTGCTAGAGAGGGATCAACCATCAATGGCTACACCTTC.